Listed here are 26 T cell receptor beta chains from one sample, sequenced in a study of Siglec-9 on CD8 T cells in melanoma. Here immunoSEQ multiplex PCR was the method, and the copy in TCRdb shows in-frame clones only, minus some. The sample has tens of thousands of clones, 75% to 85% seen once. The sequenced material came from Siglec-9- CD8+ T cells sorted from blood. The receptors originated from a human donor in good health.

This clone was picked up a small number of times. The V gene is TRBV13, the J gene TRBJ2-5, with D tentatively TRBD1 (6 bases). Per germline, CDR1 PRHDT and CDR2 FYEKMQ (reference sequence). The CDR3 is 12 residues long. V gave up 5 bases and J gave up 5 bases, with 9 bases separating them. The CDR3 is CASSQGTETQYF. The CDR3 DNA follows: TGTGCCAGCAGCCAGGGGACGGAGACCCAGTACTTC.

The gene calls are TRBV6-1 and TRBJ1-2; a weak D match, TRBD1 (6 bases). Germline CDR1 is MNHNS and CDR2 is SASEGT. V dropped 2 bases and J dropped 8 bases, with 15 bases sitting between them. The CDR3 runs 14 residues. CDR3 DNA sequence: TGTGCCAGCAGTGAACTGGGCGGGGGCTGGGGCTACACCTTC. Residues: CASSELGGGWGYTF.

The chain carries TRBV4-1 and TRBJ2-3, with D unclear. CDR1 and CDR2 (germline): MGHRA, YSYEKL. The length of the CDR3 is 15 residues. V was trimmed by 1 base and J by 0 bases, leaving 8 bases between them. This CDR3 is CASSQVHLSTDTQYF. The DNA of the CDR3 is TGCGCCAGCAGCCAAGTTCATCTCAGCACAGATACGCAGTATTTT.

The V gene is TRBV5-4, the J gene TRBJ2-3; D is ambiguous. Germline CDR1 reads SGHNT; CDR2 reads YYREEE (reference sequence). The CDR3 extends over 14 amino acids. Trimming pared 0 bases from V and 2 bases from J, leaving 7 bases between. CDR3 in amino acids: CASSLGRSTDTQYF. CDR3 coding DNA: TGTGCCAGCAGCTTGGGGAGATCCACAGATACGCAGTATTTT.

The V gene is TRBV29-1, the J gene TRBJ2-3, with TRBD2 matching 14 bases. V dropped 7 bases and J dropped 4; count of bases not matched to a gene: 16. This CDR3 spans 18 amino acids. In germline, CDR1 is SQVTM, CDR2 ANQGSEA. The CDR3 protein is CSASPPGLAGVRADTQYF. CDR3 sequence (DNA): TGCAGCGCCAGCCCTCCGGGACTAGCGGGAGTAAGGGCAGATACGCAGTATTTT.

The rearrangement links TRBV7-9 to TRBJ1-3; the D gene is possibly TRBD1 (6 bases). The germline CDR1 and CDR2 sequences are SEHNR and FQNEAQ (reference sequence). This CDR3 contains 14 residues. The V and J ends lost 6 bases and 3 bases respectively, with 12 bases between them. The CDR3 spells CASRSGGVGNTIYF. The CDR3 nucleotides read TGTGCCAGCAGATCCGGGGGCGTTGGAAACACCATATATTTT.

This clone showed up just once. This sequence joins TRBV7-2 and TRBJ2-2, with 9 bases that match TRBD2. The CDR3 covers 16 residues. Germline CDR1 SGHTA, CDR2 FQGNSA. The J segment lost 4 bases and the V segment lost 5 bases, leaving 8 bases of the junction unmatched. The CDR3 loop reads CASSLGAGGPTGELFF. CDR3 coding DNA: TGTGCCAGCAGCCTCGGGGCGGGAGGGCCCACCGGGGAGCTGTTTTTT.

This chain connects TRBV11-2 to TRBJ1-1, with 7 bases matching TRBD1. The trim removed 0 bases at V and 0 bases at J, leaving 4 bases unmatched. The CDR3 runs 16 residues. Germline V gene data show CDR1 as SGHAT and CDR2 as FQNNGV. The CDR3 sequence: CASSLDITGVNTEAFF. CDR3 nucleotides: TGTGCCAGCAGCTTAGATATTACAGGGGTGAACACTGAAGCTTTCTTT.

The CDR3 nucleotides are TGTGCCAGCACCGGGGGGGTGAACTATGGCTACACCTTC. Translating it yields CASTGGVNYGYTF. The J gene is TRBJ1-2, the V gene TRBV27, with D maybe TRBD1 (5 bases). Trimming stripped 7 bases from V and 2 bases from J, with 11 bases between. The CDR3 has 13 residues. From germline, CDR1 is MNHEY and CDR2 SMNVEV (reference sequence).

This clone showed up just a few times. The rearrangement uses TRBV7-8 and TRBJ1-1; no firm D call. The germline gives CDR1 SGHVS, CDR2 FQNEAQ. The V gene lost 0 bases and the J gene lost 2 bases, with 7 bases spanning the gap. The CDR3 is 14 residues long. DNA of the CDR3: TGTGCCAGCAGCTTAGCGGGCGGAAACACTGAAGCTTTCTTT. It codes for CASSLAGGNTEAFF.

The chain carries TRBV19 and TRBJ1-2, with 10 positions matching TRBD1. V dropped 2 bases and J dropped 8; count of bases not matched to a gene: 11. The CDR3 spans 16 residues. Germline V gene sequence: CDR1 LNHDA, CDR2 SQIVND (reference sequence). The CDR3 sequence is CASSISRGGQGTGYTF. Written as DNA, the CDR3 is TGTGCCAGTAGTATATCCCGCGGGGGACAGGGGACCGGCTACACCTTC.

The V and J genes are TRBV14 and TRBJ2-3; D is possibly TRBD1 or TRBD2 (5 bases each). Per germline, CDR1 SGHDN and CDR2 FVKESK. The CDR3 covers 15 residues. Trimming took off 0 bases at V and 6 bases at J, with 13 bases between the two ends. The CDR3 here is CASSQDRGPLDTQYF. The CDR3 region has the DNA TGTGCCAGCAGCCAAGATAGGGGACCGCTGGATACGCAGTATTTT.

This rearrangement joins TRBV29-1 to TRBJ2-3, with 8 bases that match TRBD1. CDR3 size: 13 residues. J gave up 4 bases and V 4 bases, and 4 bases lay outside the gene matches. Germline CDR1 SQVTM, CDR2 ANQGSEA. The CDR3: CSVGSGGPDTQYF. The CDR3 bases are TGCAGCGTTGGCTCAGGGGGCCCAGATACGCAGTATTTT.

The rearrangement joins TRBV7-9 to TRBJ2-2, with 7 bases that match TRBD2. The CDR3 sequence is 14 residues long. The V and J ends lost 5 bases and 6 bases, in that order; junction bases with no gene match: 6. Per germline, CDR1 SEHNR and CDR2 FQNEAQ (reference sequence). DNA for the CDR3: TGTGCCAGCAGCCTAACTAGCGTCTCCGGGGAGCTGTTTTTT. The encoded protein is CASSLTSVSGELFF.

V is TRBV6-5 and J is TRBJ2-3; perhaps TRBD1 as D (7 bases). V dropped 5 bases and J dropped 3 bases, with 12 bases sitting between them. CDR3 length: 14 amino acids. Per germline, CDR1 MNHEY and CDR2 SVGAGI. Here the CDR3 DNA reads TGTGCCAGCAGTCCGGAGGGGGCTACAGATACGCAGTATTTT. Translating it yields CASSPEGATDTQYF.

The CDR3 sequence is CAILKDLATGSSYNEQFF. CDR3 DNA: TGTGCCATCCTAAAGGATCTCGCGACAGGGAGCTCCTACAATGAGCAGTTCTTC. This chain uses TRBV2 with TRBJ2-1; 7 positions match TRBD1. The CDR3 extends over 18 amino acids. Germline lookup yields CDR1 SNHLY and CDR2 FYNNEI. With 10 bases clipped from V and 0 bases from J, the junction kept 18 bases outside the gene matches.

A few counts support this clone. The chain uses TRBV4-1 and TRBJ2-1, with D perhaps matching TRBD2 (5 bases). Trimming took 1 base from V and 4 from J, leaving 5 bases between them. CDR1 MGHRA and CDR2 YSYEKL come from the germline V gene. The CDR3 sequence is 13 residues long. Here the CDR3 reads CASSQAGYNEQFF. The CDR3 coding sequence is TGCGCCAGCAGCCAAGCGGGGTACAATGAGCAGTTCTTC.

The V gene is TRBV7-2, the J gene TRBJ2-7; 8 nucleotides line up with TRBD1. The CDR3 totals 15 residues. CDR1 is SGHTA, CDR2 FQGNSA, per germline. V shed 1 base and J 7 bases; nucleotides not matched to a gene: 9. The CDR3 spells CASSLDGTGGGEQYF. CDR3 in DNA: TGTGCCAGCAGCTTAGACGGGACAGGAGGAGGAGAGCAGTACTTC.

V is TRBV27 and J is TRBJ2-1; D is uncertain. The CDR3 length is 16 residues. V was cut by 2 bases and J by 0 bases, with 11 bases left in between. CDR1 MNHEY and CDR2 SMNVEV come from the germline V gene (reference sequence). The CDR3 loop is CASSLEPRSSYNEQFF. The CDR3 bases are TGTGCCAGCAGTTTAGAACCCCGGAGCTCCTACAATGAGCAGTTCTTC.

The rearrangement links TRBV19 to TRBJ1-5; D is ambiguous. Germline CDR1 and CDR2: LNHDA and SQIVND (reference sequence). Trimming cost V 8 bases and J 3 bases, with 17 bases left between them. This CDR3 comprises 15 residues. The CDR3: CASGLRGSLNQPQHF. The CDR3 nucleotides read TGTGCCAGTGGGCTACGGGGAAGTCTCAATCAGCCCCAGCATTTT.

CDR3 residues: CATGPWTGAYEQYF. CDR3 in DNA: TGTGCCACAGGCCCCTGGACGGGAGCCTACGAGCAGTACTTC. V usage is TRBV28 and J usage is TRBJ2-7; a weak D match, TRBD2 (6 bases). Trimming took 10 bases from V and 2 from J, leaving 18 bases between them. From germline, CDR1 is MDHEN and CDR2 SYDVKM. CDR3 length: 14 residues.

CDR3 amino acids: CASSYGAGEDEQYF. In DNA form, the CDR3 reads TGCGCCAGCAGCTATGGGGCGGGCGAAGACGAGCAGTACTTC. V is TRBV4-1 and J is TRBJ2-7; perhaps D is TRBD1 or TRBD2 (5 bases each). The CDR3 runs to 14 residues. V lost 5 bases and J lost 5, with 16 bases in between. Looked up from germline, CDR1 is MGHRA and CDR2 is YSYEKL.

This clone was observed a single time. The rearrangement joins TRBV7-2 to TRBJ2-3; TRBD1 matches 7 bases. V shed 4 bases, J shed 2 bases, and the junction held 6 bases outside the gene matches. CDR1 and CDR2 (germline): SGHTA, FQGNSA. The CDR3 runs to 15 residues. The CDR3: CASSSVTGDTDTQYF. In DNA form, the CDR3 reads TGTGCCAGCAGCTCAGTCACAGGGGACACAGATACGCAGTATTTT.

In this sample, this clone turned up a few times. The rearrangement joins TRBV28 to TRBJ2-7; D may be TRBD1 (5 bases). Germline V gives CDR1 MDHEN, CDR2 SYDVKM. The CDR3 runs to 21 residues. Trimming took 3 bases from V and 3 from J, leaving 33 bases between them. CDR3 coding DNA: TGTGCCAGCAGTTTGAGGTTCACCCAGGGTCCAACATCGTACGTAGGCTACGAGCAGTACTTC. Translated: CASSLRFTQGPTSYVGYEQYF.

The J gene is TRBJ1-2, the V gene TRBV27, with D possibly being TRBD1 (5 bases). CDR3 length: 16 amino acids. Looked up from germline, CDR1 is MNHEY and CDR2 is SMNVEV (reference sequence). Trimming pared 0 bases from V and 6 bases from J, leaving 17 bases between. The chain's CDR3 is CASSLSIVRRDHGYTF. CDR3 bases: TGTGCCAGCAGTTTATCGATAGTGCGAAGGGACCATGGCTACACCTTC.

J is TRBJ1-4 and V is TRBV6-1, with D unclear. Trimming took 1 base from V and 2 from J, leaving 2 bases between them. The CDR3 is 13 residues long. CDR1 and CDR2 (germline): MNHNS, SASEGT. The CDR3, as DNA: TGTGCCAGCAGTGAAGGCACTAATGAAAAACTGTTTTTT. Its translation: CASSEGTNEKLFF.